The 27 T cell receptor beta chains in this list originate from one sample, sequenced in a study of Tregs in tolerant kidney transplant recipients. The repertoire was sequenced with immunoSEQ multiplex PCR; TCRdb's copy has only in-frame clones and lacks some. This table holds some 15,000 clones, 53% found once. For these TCRs, the target antigens are not known. CFSE-labeled recipient PBMCs were cultured less than 7 days with irradiated graft donor PBMCs, then FACS-sorted. Sequencing was performed on CD4+ T cells from blood cultured with allogeneic cells, taken before the transplant. These receptors were collected from a human patient who received a combined kidney and bone marrow transplant.

The CDR3 DNA is TGCGCCAGCAGCCAAACATGGACTAGCGGGAGCGGGGAGACCCAGTACTTC. It is translated as CASSQTWTSGSGETQYF. The V gene is TRBV5-1, the J gene TRBJ2-5; 13 bases agree with TRBD2. Germline V gene sequence: CDR1 SGHRS, CDR2 YFSETQ. V trimming: 4 bases; J trimming: 5 bases; junction bases outside the gene matches: 11. This CDR3 comprises 17 residues.

V usage is TRBV7-9 and J usage is TRBJ1-2; D remains unclear. Trimming removed 5 bases at V and 0 bases at J, with 13 bases between. The CDR3 spans 15 residues. From germline, CDR1 is SEHNR and CDR2 FQNEAQ (reference sequence). The CDR3 bases are TGTGCCAGCAGCCTCCTACGGGGATCTAACTATGGCTACACCTTC. It translates to CASSLLRGSNYGYTF.

This clone was found a few times. This chain links TRBV4-3 with TRBJ1-4; D is ambiguous. Germline CDR1 and CDR2: LGHNA and YSLEER. CDR3 length equals 15 residues. Trimming stripped 4 bases from V and 5 bases from J, with 14 bases between. The CDR3 nucleotides read TGCGCCAGCAGCCCAGGCCAGGTCGGAAATGAAAAACTGTTTTTT. This encodes CASSPGQVGNEKLFF.

The CDR3 region has the DNA TGCGCCAGCAGAGAAGACGGGGGACTAGCTAGTACCGGGGAGCTGTTTTTT. Amino acid sequence: CASREDGGLASTGELFF. The chain joins TRBV4-1 to TRBJ2-2; 9 bases are shared with TRBD2. Per the germline V gene, CDR1 is MGHRA and CDR2 is YSYEKL. V gave up 6 bases and J gave up 5 bases; unmatched junction bases: 13. This CDR3 has 17 residues.

This clone appeared a few times. This chain joins TRBV6-1 and TRBJ1-5; maybe TRBD1 (6 bases). The CDR3 covers 14 residues. Germline CDR1 MNHNS, CDR2 SASEGT. V lost 7 bases to trimming and J lost 2 bases, with 12 bases between them. The CDR3 sequence is CASKGGGGNQPQHF. The CDR3 bases are TGTGCCAGCAAAGGGGGAGGGGGCAATCAGCCCCAGCATTTT.

The V call is TRBV27, the J call TRBJ1-5; D remains ambiguous. V gave up 2 bases and J gave up 7 bases, with 9 bases separating them. CDR3 length equals 13 residues. The germline CDR1 and CDR2 sequences are MNHEY and SMNVEV (reference sequence). The CDR3 region has the DNA TGTGCCAGCAGTTTACGGGAACGACAGCCCCAGCATTTT. It specifies CASSLRERQPQHF.

There are a few counts of this clone. The J gene is TRBJ2-5, the V gene TRBV7-9, with D possibly being TRBD2 (5 bases). CDR3 length: 15 amino acids. Trimming left V 0 bases short and J 1 base short, with 9 bases between. CDR1 and CDR2 (germline): SEHNR, FQNEAQ (reference sequence). The CDR3 DNA follows: TGTGCCAGCAGCTTAGCGTTGAGGGTCCAAGAGACCCAGTACTTC. This gives the protein CASSLALRVQETQYF. The full variable domain, in which reference TRBV7-9 and TRBJ2-5 provide the parts outside the CDR3, is DTGVSQNPRHKITKRGQNVTFRCDPISEHNRLYWYRQTLGQGPEFLTYFQNEAQLEKSRLLSDRFSAERPKGSFSTLEIQRTEQGDSAMYLCASSLALRVQETQYFGPGTRLLVL.

The rearrangement links TRBV6-1 to TRBJ2-2; the D gene is possibly TRBD1 (6 bases). The length of the CDR3 is 14 residues. The V end lost 8 bases, the J end lost 0 bases, and 10 bases lay between the germline ends. Germline-derived CDR1 and CDR2 are MNHNS and SASEGT. The CDR3 coding sequence is TGTGCCAGCTTCAGGGGCACGAACACCGGGGAGCTGTTTTTT. Translating gives CASFRGTNTGELFF.

A note on this clone: The junction differs from germline at one of its ends, possibly a read error. The chain recombines TRBV7-9 with TRBJ1-5, with 9 positions matching TRBD1. Germline V lookup: CDR1 SEHNR, CDR2 FQNEAQ (reference sequence). The CDR3 length is 15 residues. The CDR3 here is CASSQSDRGYQPQHF. For the CDR3, the DNA is TGCGCCAGCAGCCAGTCGGACAGGGGTTATCAGCCCCAGCATTTT.

The chain employs TRBV5-4 and TRBJ1-2; TRBD1 matches 8 bases. The CDR3 runs 12 residues. After removal of 2 bases from V and 8 bases from J, the junction contained 2 bases not matched to a gene. Germline-derived CDR1 and CDR2 are SGHNT and YYREEE (reference sequence). The CDR3 bases are TGTGCCAGCAGCTTACAGGGGGACGGCTACACCTTC. Its translation: CASSLQGDGYTF.

This chain links TRBV6-5 with TRBJ2-7; D perhaps matches TRBD2 (6 bases). Per the germline V gene, CDR1 is MNHEY and CDR2 is SVGAGI. Trimming left V 2 bases short and J 3 bases short, with 8 bases between. The CDR3 covers 13 residues. The chain's CDR3 is CASSYGTRYEQYF. CDR3 DNA sequence: TGTGCCAGCAGTTACGGGACTCGCTACGAGCAGTACTTC.

The chain links TRBV19 to TRBJ2-1; TRBD2 might be the D (6 bases). This CDR3 region has 14 residues. V was shortened by 3 bases and J by 5 bases, with 11 bases between the two germline ends. Per the germline V gene, CDR1 is LNHDA and CDR2 is SQIVND (reference sequence). The chain's CDR3 is CASSIAGRHNEQFF. The CDR3 DNA reads as TGTGCCAGTAGTATTGCGGGACGACACAATGAGCAGTTCTTC.

By share of the sample, this clone is medium-sized. The chain recombines TRBV7-2 with TRBJ2-7; 11 bases line up with TRBD2. The CDR3 covers 14 residues. The germline gives CDR1 SGHTA, CDR2 FQGNSA. V shed 6 bases, J shed 6 bases, and the junction held 7 bases outside the gene matches. The CDR3, as DNA: TGTGCCAGCAGGGTAGCGGGAGGGACCTCCGAGCAGTACTTC. Translated, it gives CASRVAGGTSEQYF.

This chain joins TRBV27 and TRBJ1-1, with D tentatively TRBD1 (5 bases). V gave up 3 bases and J gave up 1 base, with 12 bases separating them. The CDR3 consists of 15 residues. Germline V gene data show CDR1 as MNHEY and CDR2 as SMNVEV (reference sequence). Written as DNA, the CDR3 is TGTGCCAGCAGTTTCATCTGGGGCGGGAACACTGAAGCTTTCTTT. This translates into CASSFIWGGNTEAFF.

There are a few counts of this clone. V and J are TRBV13 and TRBJ1-6; D uncertain. Germline assignment: CDR1 PRHDT and CDR2 FYEKMQ (reference sequence). V lost 5 bases to trimming and J lost 10 bases, with 15 bases between them. This CDR3 has 14 amino acids. In nucleotides, the CDR3 is TGTGCCAGCAGCCCAGCGAGGGCGGGATCACCCCTCCACTTT. Residues: CASSPARAGSPLHF.

This clone turned up a few times. The chain links TRBV2 to TRBJ2-5, with a possible D match to TRBD1 (5 bases). The CDR3 contains 13 residues. Germline V lookup: CDR1 SNHLY, CDR2 FYNNEI. The germline V and J ends were trimmed by 4 bases and 2 bases, with 8 bases remaining between them. The CDR3 region is CASSADRQETQYF. CDR3 coding DNA: TGTGCCAGCAGTGCCGACAGACAAGAGACCCAGTACTTC.

The V gene is TRBV7-2, the J gene TRBJ2-7, with 10 bases lining up with TRBD2. Germline assignment: CDR1 SGHTA and CDR2 FQGNSA. V shed 5 bases and J 5 bases; nucleotides not matched to a gene: 9. This CDR3 has 15 amino acids. In DNA form, the CDR3 reads TGTGCCAGCAGCCTTACCCTAGCGGGAGACCACGAGCAGTACTTC. Its translation: CASSLTLAGDHEQYF.

The chain joins TRBV28 to TRBJ2-5; 7 bases are shared with TRBD2. Germline V gene lookup returns CDR1 MDHEN and CDR2 SYDVKM. J gave up 3 bases and V 1 base, and 8 bases lay outside the gene matches. The CDR3 totals 16 residues. This chain's CDR3 is CASSLFGGGVKETQYF. The CDR3 DNA sequence: TGTGCCAGCAGTTTATTCGGCGGGGGAGTTAAAGAGACCCAGTACTTC.

The V and J genes are TRBV11-3 and TRBJ2-7, with D possibly being TRBD2 (5 bases). The V end lost 0 bases, the J end lost 9 bases, and 9 bases lay between the germline ends. The CDR3 is 12 residues long. Looked up from germline, CDR1 is SGHNT and CDR2 is YENEEA. For the CDR3, the DNA is TGTGCCAGCAGCTTAGAATGGGAGTTGCAGTACTTC. Amino acid sequence: CASSLEWELQYF.

This clone was seen only a few times. The V gene is TRBV5-1, the J gene TRBJ2-7; 9 nucleotides align to TRBD2. The CDR3 loop spans 16 amino acids. Germline CDR1 is SGHRS and CDR2 is YFSETQ. Trimming cost V 3 bases and J 0 bases; bases outside gene matches: 7. The DNA of the CDR3 is TGCGCCAGCAGCTCCTCTGAGACTAGCGGCTCCTACGAGCAGTACTTC. Encoded protein: CASSSSETSGSYEQYF.

The V gene is TRBV5-1, the J gene TRBJ2-3, with TRBD1 matching 11 bases. The length of the CDR3 is 17 residues. V lost 4 bases and J lost 0; bases outside the gene matches: 7. In germline, CDR1 is SGHRS, CDR2 YFSETQ. CDR3 nucleotide sequence: TGCGCCAGCAGCCCGCTAGGGACAGGGGGTAGCACAGATACGCAGTATTTT. Its translation is CASSPLGTGGSTDTQYF.

The chain has TRBV5-1 and TRBJ2-7; 7 nucleotides agree with TRBD1. The CDR3 is made up of 13 amino acids. CDR1 is SGHRS, CDR2 YFSETQ, per germline. V trimming: 3 bases; J trimming: 5 bases; junction bases outside the gene matches: 5. The CDR3 loop is CASSSGTVNEQYF. DNA of the CDR3: TGCGCCAGCAGCTCCGGGACAGTCAACGAGCAGTACTTC.

The CDR3 DNA is TGCGCCAGCAGCCAAGTAGGGGGGGTCGGGGAAAAACTGTTTTTT. Amino acid sequence: CASSQVGGVGEKLFF. This chain links TRBV4-1 with TRBJ1-4; a weak D match, TRBD1 (6 bases). Germline lookup yields CDR1 MGHRA and CDR2 YSYEKL. Trimming removed 1 base at V and 8 bases at J, with 14 bases between. The CDR3 totals 15 residues.

The chain is built from TRBV7-8 and TRBJ2-7; 9 bases fit TRBD1. Germline V gene data show CDR1 as SGHVS and CDR2 as FQNEAQ. CDR3 size: 14 residues. J lost 6 bases, V lost 5 bases, and 8 bases had no gene match. The CDR3 DNA follows: TGTGCCAGCAGCCCCGGGACAGGGAATCGCGAGCAGTACTTC. Protein sequence: CASSPGTGNREQYF. The variable domain in full, with the rest retrieved from reference TRBV7-8 and TRBJ2-7, is GAGVSQSPRYKVAKRGQDVALRCDPISGHVSLFWYQQALGQGPEFLTYFQNEAQLDKSGLPSDRFFAERPEGSVSTLKIQRTQQEDSAVYLCASSPGTGNREQYFGPGTRLTVT.

The gene calls are TRBV9 and TRBJ2-3, with 10 nucleotides matching TRBD2. Per the germline V gene, CDR1 is SGDLS and CDR2 is YYNGEE. The CDR3 is 18 amino acids. The V gene end was trimmed by 4 bases and the J gene end by 0 bases; junction bases not matched to a gene: 11. In DNA form, the CDR3 reads TGTGCCAGCAGCTTTCAAGCGGGAGGGCCACCAAGCACAGATACGCAGTATTTT. Translated, it gives CASSFQAGGPPSTDTQYF.

V usage is TRBV11-2 and J usage is TRBJ1-1; D is unclear. The V end was cut by 5 bases, the J end by 4 bases, with 11 bases between. The CDR3 loop spans 13 amino acids. Germline CDR1 is SGHAT and CDR2 is FQNNGV. The chain's CDR3 is CASSVLSGTEAFF. For the CDR3, the DNA is TGTGCCAGCAGCGTATTAAGCGGCACTGAAGCTTTCTTT.

The chain has TRBV6-6 and TRBJ2-4, with D unresolved. Trimming took 1 base from V and 0 from J, leaving 7 bases between them. This CDR3 has 15 amino acids. Germline V lookup: CDR1 MNHNY, CDR2 SVGAGI (reference sequence). The CDR3 region is CASSYFQVAKNIQYF. CDR3 nucleotides: TGTGCCAGCAGTTACTTCCAGGTAGCCAAAAACATTCAGTACTTC.